Reported below is one TCR beta chain. Its target is not known. The sample is drawn from a study of T cells expressing NK-cell markers. On the study more broadly: It was sorted CD3+CD56+NKG2C+, CD3+CD56+NKG2C- and CD3+CD56-NKG2C+ T cells that supplied the TCR beta repertoires. Sequenced donors, eight in total, included seven who were HCMV-seropositive and one who was seronegative.

Study results and caveats: Over 5 donors had dominant NKG2C+ clonotypes that comprised roughly 1.0-8% of their CD8+ T cells.

This CDR3 has 13 residues. Germline V gene data show CDR1 as LGHDT and CDR2 as YNNKEL (reference sequence). Synthesis of TCR beta cDNA relied on 5'RACE template switching carrying UMIs. TCRdb reprocessed the 5' RACE reads and keeps a single row for each CDR3 protein, giving no DNA. In total, the table holds about 110,000 distinct CDR3 sequences. The chain is built from TRBV3-1 and TRBJ1-5; TCRdb's D call, TRBD1, is unchecked because there is no DNA. The material sequenced was blood T cells: a sorted CD56 or NKG2C T cell subset, CD4+ or CD8+ T cells, or bulk PBMC T cells (not recorded which). The receptor was isolated from a woman aged 18 to 75 in good health. This chain's CDR3 is CASSRETGERQHF.